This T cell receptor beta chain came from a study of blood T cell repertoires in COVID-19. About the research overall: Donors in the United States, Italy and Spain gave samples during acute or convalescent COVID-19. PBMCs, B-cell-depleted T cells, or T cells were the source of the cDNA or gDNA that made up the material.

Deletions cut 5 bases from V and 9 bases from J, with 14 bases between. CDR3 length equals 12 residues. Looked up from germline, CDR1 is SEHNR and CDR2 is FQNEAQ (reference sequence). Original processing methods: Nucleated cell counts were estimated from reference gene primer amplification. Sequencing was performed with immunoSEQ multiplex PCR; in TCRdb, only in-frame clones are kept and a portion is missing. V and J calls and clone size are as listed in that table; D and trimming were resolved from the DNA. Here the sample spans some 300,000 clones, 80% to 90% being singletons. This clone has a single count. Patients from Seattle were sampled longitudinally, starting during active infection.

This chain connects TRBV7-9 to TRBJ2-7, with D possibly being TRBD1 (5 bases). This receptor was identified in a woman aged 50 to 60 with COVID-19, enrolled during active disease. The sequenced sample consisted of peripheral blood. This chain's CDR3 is CASSLGDSSQYF. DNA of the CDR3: TGTGCCAGCAGCCTTGGAGACAGCTCGCAGTACTTC.